This TCR beta chain was retrieved from a study of shared clonotypes between healthy human individuals. The CDR3 spans 17 residues. Naive CD8 cells were CD45RO-negative, positively selected for CCR7, excluding terminally differentiated effector memory CD45RA+ cells. This table comes from immunoSEQ multiplex PCR, and its TCRdb copy is limited to in-frame clones, with some not included. The sample comprises roughly 2,000,000 clones, roughly 93% of which are singletons, and approximately 1.7% rests with the top ten. The chain uses TRBV21-1 and TRBJ2-5. TRBV21-1 is described as a pseudogene. The clonotype comes from a man between 18 and 35 years old in good health. Some clones in this sample may be carry-over from other donors' samples. Input material: naive CD8+ T cells from PBMCs. The CDR3: CASSKSIGGGEGETQYF. CDR3 in DNA: TGTGCCAGCAGCAAAAGTATAGGAGGAGGCGAGGGGGAGACCCAGTACTTC.